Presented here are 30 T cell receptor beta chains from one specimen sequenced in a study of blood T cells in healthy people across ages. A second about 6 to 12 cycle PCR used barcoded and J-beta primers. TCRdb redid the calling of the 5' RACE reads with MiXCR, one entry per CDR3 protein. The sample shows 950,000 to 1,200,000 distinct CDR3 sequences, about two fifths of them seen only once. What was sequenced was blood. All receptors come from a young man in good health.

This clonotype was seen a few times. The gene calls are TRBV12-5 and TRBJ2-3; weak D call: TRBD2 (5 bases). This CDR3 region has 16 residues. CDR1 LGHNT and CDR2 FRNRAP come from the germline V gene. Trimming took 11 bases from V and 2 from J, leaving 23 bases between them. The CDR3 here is CAGGEGREIHTDTQYF. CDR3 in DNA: TGTGCTGGAGGAGAGGGAAGAGAAATCCACACAGATACGCAGTATTTT.

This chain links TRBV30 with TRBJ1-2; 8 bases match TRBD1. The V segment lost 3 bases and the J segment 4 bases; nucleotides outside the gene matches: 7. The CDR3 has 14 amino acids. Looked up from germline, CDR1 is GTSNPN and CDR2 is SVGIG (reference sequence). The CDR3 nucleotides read TGTGCCTGGAGCAGAGACAGGGGTGCCTATGGCTACACCTTC. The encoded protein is CAWSRDRGAYGYTF. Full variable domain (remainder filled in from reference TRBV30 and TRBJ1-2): SQTIHQWPATLVQPVGSPLSLECTVEGTSNPNLYWYRQAAGRGLQLLFYSVGIGQISSEVPQNLSASRPQDRQFILSSKKLLLSDSGFYLCAWSRDRGAYGYTFGSGTRLTVV.

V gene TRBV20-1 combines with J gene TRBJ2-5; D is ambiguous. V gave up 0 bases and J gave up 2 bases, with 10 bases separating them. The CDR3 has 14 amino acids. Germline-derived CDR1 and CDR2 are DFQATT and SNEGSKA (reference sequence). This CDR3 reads CSARDSFTQETQYF. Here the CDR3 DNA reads TGCAGTGCTAGAGATTCTTTCACGCAAGAGACCCAGTACTTC.

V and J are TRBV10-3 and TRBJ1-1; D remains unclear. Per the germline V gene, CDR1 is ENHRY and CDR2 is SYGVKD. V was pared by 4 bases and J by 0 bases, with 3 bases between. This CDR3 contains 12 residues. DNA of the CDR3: TGTGCCATCAGTGGGGTGAACACTGAAGCTTTCTTT. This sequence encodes CAISGVNTEAFF.

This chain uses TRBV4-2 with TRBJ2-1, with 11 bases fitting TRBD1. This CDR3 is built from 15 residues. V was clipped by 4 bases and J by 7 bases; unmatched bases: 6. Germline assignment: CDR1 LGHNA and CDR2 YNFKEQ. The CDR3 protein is CASSLDRGLRNEQFF. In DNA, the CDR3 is TGTGCCAGCAGCCTGGACAGGGGGCTGCGGAATGAGCAGTTCTTC.

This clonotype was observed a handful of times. CDR3 sequence: CASSQRTGSKTQYF. The CDR3 DNA follows: TGCGCCAGCAGCCAAAGGACAGGGTCGAAGACCCAGTACTTC. The chain employs TRBV4-3 and TRBJ2-5, with 8 bases aligning to TRBD1. The CDR3 loop spans 14 amino acids. J was trimmed by 6 bases and V by 2 bases; bases with no gene match: 5. Germline V gene sequence: CDR1 LGHNA, CDR2 YSLEER.

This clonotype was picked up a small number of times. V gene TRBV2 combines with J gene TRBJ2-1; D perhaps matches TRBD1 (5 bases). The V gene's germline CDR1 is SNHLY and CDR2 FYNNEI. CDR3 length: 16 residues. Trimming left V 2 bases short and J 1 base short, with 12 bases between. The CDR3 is CASSELLGESYNEQFF. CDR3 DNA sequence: TGTGCCAGCAGTGAACTGTTAGGGGAATCCTACAATGAGCAGTTCTTC.

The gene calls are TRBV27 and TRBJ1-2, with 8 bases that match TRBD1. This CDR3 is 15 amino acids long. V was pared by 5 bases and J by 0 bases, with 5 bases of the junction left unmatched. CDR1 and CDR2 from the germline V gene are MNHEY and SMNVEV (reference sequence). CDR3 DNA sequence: TGTGCCAGCAGTCCGTCGACAGGGGCTAACTATGGCTACACCTTC. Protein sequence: CASSPSTGANYGYTF.

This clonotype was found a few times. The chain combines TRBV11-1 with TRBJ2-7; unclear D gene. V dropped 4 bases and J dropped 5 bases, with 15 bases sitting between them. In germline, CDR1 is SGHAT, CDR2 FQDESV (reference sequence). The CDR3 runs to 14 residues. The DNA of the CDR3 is TGTGCCAGCAGCTCAACATTCGGGTCCCACGAGCAGTACTTC. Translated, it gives CASSSTFGSHEQYF.

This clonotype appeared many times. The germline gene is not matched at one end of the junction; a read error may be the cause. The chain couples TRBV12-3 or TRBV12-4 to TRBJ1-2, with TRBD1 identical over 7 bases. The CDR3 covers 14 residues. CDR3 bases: TGTGCCAGCAGCTTAGGGACAGCTAACTATGGCTACACCTTC. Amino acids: CASSLGTANYGYTF.

The CDR3, as DNA: TGTGCCAGCAGCTTAAGTGTCGCGAACACTGAAGCTTTCTTT. Its protein product is CASSLSVANTEAFF. J is TRBJ1-1 and V is TRBV7-2; D is uncertain. The length of the CDR3 is 14 residues. Trimming took 2 bases from V and 1 from J, leaving 8 bases between them. Germline V gene data show CDR1 as SGHTA and CDR2 as FQGNSA.

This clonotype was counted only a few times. The CDR3 reads CSASIFAPYNSPLHF. The CDR3 bases are TGCAGTGCTAGTATCTTCGCGCCCTATAATTCACCCCTCCACTTT. This chain uses TRBV20-1 with TRBJ1-6; D is unclear. The V end lost 3 bases, the J end lost 2 bases, and 11 bases lay between the germline ends. This CDR3 is 15 amino acids long. Germline lookup yields CDR1 DFQATT and CDR2 SNEGSKA (reference sequence).

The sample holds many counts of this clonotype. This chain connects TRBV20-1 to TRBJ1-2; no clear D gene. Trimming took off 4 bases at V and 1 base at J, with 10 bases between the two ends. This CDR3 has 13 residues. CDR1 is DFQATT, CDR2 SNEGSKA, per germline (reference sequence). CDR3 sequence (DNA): TGCAGTGCTACCCTAACGGGTAACTATGGCTACACCTTC. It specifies CSATLTGNYGYTF.

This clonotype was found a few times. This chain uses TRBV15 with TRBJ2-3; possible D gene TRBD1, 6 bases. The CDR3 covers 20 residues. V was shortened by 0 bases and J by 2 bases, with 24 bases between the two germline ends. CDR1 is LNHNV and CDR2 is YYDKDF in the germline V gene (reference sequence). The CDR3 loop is CATSRDVRTVKLSVTDTQYF. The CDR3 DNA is TGTGCCACCAGCAGAGATGTTCGGACAGTAAAGCTATCGGTCACAGATACGCAGTATTTT. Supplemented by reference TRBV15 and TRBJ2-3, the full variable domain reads DAMVIQNPRYQVTQFGKPVTLSCSQTLNHNVMYWYQQKSSQAPKLLFHYYDKDFNNEADTPDNFQSRRPNTSFCFLDIRSPGLGDTAMYLCATSRDVRTVKLSVTDTQYFGPGTRLTVL.

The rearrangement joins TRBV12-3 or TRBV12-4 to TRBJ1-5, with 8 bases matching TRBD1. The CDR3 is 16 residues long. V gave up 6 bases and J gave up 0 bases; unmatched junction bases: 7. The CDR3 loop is CASSRGTGDSNQPQHF. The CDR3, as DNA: TGTGCCAGCAGCCGAGGGACAGGTGATAGCAATCAGCCCCAGCATTTT.

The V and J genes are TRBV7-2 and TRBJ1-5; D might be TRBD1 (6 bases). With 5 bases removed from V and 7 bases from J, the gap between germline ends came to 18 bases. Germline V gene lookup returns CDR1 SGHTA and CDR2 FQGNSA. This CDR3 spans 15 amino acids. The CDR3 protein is CASSGGEGQGQPQHF. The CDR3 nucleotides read TGTGCCAGCAGCGGGGGCGAAGGTCAAGGGCAGCCCCAGCATTTT.

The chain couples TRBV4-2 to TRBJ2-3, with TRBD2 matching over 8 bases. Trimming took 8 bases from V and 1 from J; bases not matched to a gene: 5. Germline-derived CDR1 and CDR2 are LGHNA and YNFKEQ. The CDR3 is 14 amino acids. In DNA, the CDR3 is TGTGCCAGCGCACCTAGCGGGCGCACAGATACGCAGTATTTT. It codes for CASAPSGRTDTQYF.

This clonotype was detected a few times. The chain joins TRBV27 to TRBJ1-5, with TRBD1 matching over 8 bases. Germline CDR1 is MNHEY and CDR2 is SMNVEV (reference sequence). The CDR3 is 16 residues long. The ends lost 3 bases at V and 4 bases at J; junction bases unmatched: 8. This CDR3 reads CASSFSGGLRNQPQHF. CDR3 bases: TGTGCCAGCAGTTTTTCAGGGGGCCTTCGGAATCAGCCCCAGCATTTT.

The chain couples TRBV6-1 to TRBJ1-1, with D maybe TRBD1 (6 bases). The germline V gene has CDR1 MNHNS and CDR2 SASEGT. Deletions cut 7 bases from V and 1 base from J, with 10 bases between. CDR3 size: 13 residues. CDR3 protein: CASNRRGNTEAFF. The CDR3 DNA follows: TGTGCCAGCAATCGCAGGGGGAACACTGAAGCTTTCTTT.

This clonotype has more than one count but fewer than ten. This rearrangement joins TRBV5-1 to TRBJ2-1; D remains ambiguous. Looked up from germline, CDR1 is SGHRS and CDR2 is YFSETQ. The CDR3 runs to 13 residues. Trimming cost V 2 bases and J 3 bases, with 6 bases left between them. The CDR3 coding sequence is TGCGCCAGCAGCTTATGGAGCTACAATGAGCAGTTCTTC. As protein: CASSLWSYNEQFF.

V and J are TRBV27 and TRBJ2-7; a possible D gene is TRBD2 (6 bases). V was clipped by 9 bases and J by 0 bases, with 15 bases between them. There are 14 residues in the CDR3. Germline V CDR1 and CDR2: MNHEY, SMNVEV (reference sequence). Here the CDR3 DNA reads TGTGCCAGTGGCCCATGGGGAGGCTCCTACGAGCAGTACTTC. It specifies CASGPWGGSYEQYF.

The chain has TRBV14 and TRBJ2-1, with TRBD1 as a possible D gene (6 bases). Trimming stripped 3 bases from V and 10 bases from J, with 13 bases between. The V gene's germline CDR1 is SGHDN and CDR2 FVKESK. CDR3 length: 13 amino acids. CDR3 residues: CASSQYRVSEQFF. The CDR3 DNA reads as TGTGCCAGCAGCCAGTACAGGGTCTCAGAGCAGTTCTTC.

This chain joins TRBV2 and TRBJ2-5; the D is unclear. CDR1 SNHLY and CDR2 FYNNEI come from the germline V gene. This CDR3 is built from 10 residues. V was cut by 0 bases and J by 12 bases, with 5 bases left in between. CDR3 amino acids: CASSEAQEYF. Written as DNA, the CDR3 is TGTGCCAGCAGTGAAGCTCAGGAGTACTTC.

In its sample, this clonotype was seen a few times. This CDR3 is CASSEPLGGEKLFF. In DNA form, the CDR3 reads TGTGCCAGCAGTGAACCCCTCGGGGGAGAAAAACTGTTTTTT. V is TRBV25-1 and J is TRBJ1-4; a weak D match, TRBD1 (5 bases). The CDR3 covers 14 residues. V lost 2 bases and J lost 8, with 12 bases in between. Germline lookup yields CDR1 MGHDK and CDR2 SYGVNS.

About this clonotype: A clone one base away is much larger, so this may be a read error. The CDR3 bases are TGTGCCAGCAGTCTCAGGGGGGACACTGAAGTTTTCTTT. This gives the protein CASSLRGDTEVFF. The chain links TRBV2 to TRBJ1-1; 7 bases map to TRBD1. CDR1 and CDR2 (germline): SNHLY, FYNNEI. CDR3 length: 13 residues.

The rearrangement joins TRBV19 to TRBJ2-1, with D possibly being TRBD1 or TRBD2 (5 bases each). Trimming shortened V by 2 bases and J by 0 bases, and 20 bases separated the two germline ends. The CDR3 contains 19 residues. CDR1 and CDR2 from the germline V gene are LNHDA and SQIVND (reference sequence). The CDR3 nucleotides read TGTGCCAGTAGTATACCATCGACCGGTGCAGGGAGCTCCTACAATGAGCAGTTCTTC. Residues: CASSIPSTGAGSSYNEQFF. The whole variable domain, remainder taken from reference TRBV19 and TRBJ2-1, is DGGITQSPKYLFRKEGQNVTLSCEQNLNHDAMYWYRQDPGQGLRLIYYSQIVNDFQKGDIAEGYSVSREKKESFPLTVTSAQKNPTAFYLCASSIPSTGAGSSYNEQFFGPGTRLTVL.

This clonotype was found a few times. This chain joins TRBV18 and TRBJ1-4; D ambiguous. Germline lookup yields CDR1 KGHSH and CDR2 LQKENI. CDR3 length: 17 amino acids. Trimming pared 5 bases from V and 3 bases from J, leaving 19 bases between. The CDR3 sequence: CASSTISQRLSNEKLFF. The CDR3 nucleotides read TGTGCCAGCTCAACCATTTCTCAGAGACTATCTAATGAAAAACTGTTTTTT.

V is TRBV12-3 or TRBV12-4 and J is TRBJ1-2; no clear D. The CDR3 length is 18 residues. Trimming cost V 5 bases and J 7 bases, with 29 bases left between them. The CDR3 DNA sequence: TGTGCCAGCAGTCCCCCTGGGCGTTTCCGGCGGCTGAGGGTTGGCTACACCTTC. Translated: CASSPPGRFRRLRVGYTF.

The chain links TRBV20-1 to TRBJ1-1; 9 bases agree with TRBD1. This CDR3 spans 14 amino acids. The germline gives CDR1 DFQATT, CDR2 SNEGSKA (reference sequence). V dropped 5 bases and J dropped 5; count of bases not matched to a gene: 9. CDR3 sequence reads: CSAPPLTGGTEAFF. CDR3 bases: TGCAGTGCTCCCCCGTTGACAGGGGGAACTGAAGCTTTCTTT.

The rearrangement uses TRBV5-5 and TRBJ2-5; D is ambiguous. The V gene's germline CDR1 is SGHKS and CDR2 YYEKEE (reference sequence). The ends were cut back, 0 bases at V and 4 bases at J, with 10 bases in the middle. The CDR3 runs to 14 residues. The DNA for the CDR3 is TGTGCCAGCAGCTTGGCCTCACAGCGAGAGACCCAGTACTTC. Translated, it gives CASSLASQRETQYF.